This entry features one T cell receptor (beta chain) sequence. Its specificity is not known. This record comes from a study of CD8 T cells in ankylosing spondylitis. Findings and caveats of the study: Reportedly, significant enrichment of disease-linked clones occurred in matched ankylosing spondylitis synovial fluid. Ankylosing spondylitis blood appeared to carry a characteristic TCR beta motif of several highly homologous variants.

The germline V gene has CDR1 SGDLS and CDR2 YYNGEE. The CDR3 length is 18 residues. Trimming removed 0 bases from V and 2 bases from J, with 20 bases in between. Quantitative 5'-RACE with molecular barcodes produced the TCR beta libraries. TCRdb used MiXCR to reprocess the 5' RACE reads, holding one entry per CDR3 protein. The table has approximately 150,000 distinct CDR3 sequences, under 45% seen once. The chain is built from TRBV9 and TRBJ2-5, with D perhaps given as TRBD1 or TRBD2 (5 bases each). Material for sequencing was synovial fluid, either unsorted or a sorted T cell fraction (not recorded which). This clonotype was obtained from a male donor with ankylosing spondylitis. The CDR3 spells CASSVGSLGWGNQETQYF. In nucleotides, the CDR3 is TGTGCCAGCAGCGTAGGATCCCTGGGCTGGGGGAATCAAGAGACCCAGTACTTC.